These 10 T cell receptor beta chains came from one sample sequenced in a study of early T cells in non-severe SARS-CoV-2 infection. TCRdb reanalysed the 5' RACE reads using MiXCR and keeps one entry per CDR3 protein. The sample lists approximately 81,000 distinct CDR3 sequences, around 5.6% seen once, with 7.8% in the top ten. The sample was whole blood. These receptors were taken from an adult who was a healthcare worker with PCR-confirmed SARS-CoV-2 infection or an uninfected control (not recorded which).

The chain combines TRBV20-1 with TRBJ2-7; the match to TRBD2 covers 11 bases. With 3 bases clipped from V and 5 bases from J, the junction kept 12 bases outside the gene matches. Germline loops: CDR1 DFQATT, CDR2 SNEGSKA (reference sequence). CDR3 length: 16 amino acids. CDR3 in amino acids: CSARDPTSGRGHEQYF. The CDR3 DNA reads TGCAGTGCTAGGGACCCCACTAGCGGGAGAGGGCACGAGCAGTACTTC.

This clonotype was seen more than once but under ten times. The J gene is TRBJ1-6, the V gene TRBV4-2; TRBD1 matches at 8 bases. Germline trimming cut 1 base from V and 3 bases from J; bases unmatched to any gene: 5. The CDR3 totals 17 residues. Germline CDR1 reads LGHNA; CDR2 reads YNFKEQ. This chain's CDR3 is CASSQAQGADYNSPLHF. The DNA of the CDR3 is TGTGCCAGCAGCCAAGCGCAGGGGGCGGACTATAATTCACCCCTCCACTTT.

This clonotype was detected only a few times. The rearrangement joins TRBV14 to TRBJ1-2, with TRBD1 matching 7 bases. The length of the CDR3 is 14 residues. V shed 6 bases and J 3 bases; nucleotides not matched to a gene: 7. Germline values: CDR1 SGHDN, CDR2 FVKESK. The CDR3 nucleotides are TGTGCCAGCAGGCGACAGGGTCCGGACTATGGCTACACCTTC. Its protein product is CASRRQGPDYGYTF.

This clonotype was counted only a few times. The chain uses TRBV6-1 and TRBJ2-7; D is unresolved. CDR3 size: 11 residues. Trimming left V 2 bases short and J 4 bases short, with 3 bases between. The germline gives CDR1 MNHNS, CDR2 SASEGT. The CDR3 reads CASSERYEQYF. CDR3 coding DNA: TGTGCCAGCAGTGAAAGGTACGAGCAGTACTTC.

This rearrangement joins TRBV20-1 to TRBJ2-7; either TRBD1 or TRBD2 may supply D (5 bases each). This CDR3 contains 15 residues. V shed 0 bases and J shed 3 bases, with 15 bases lying between them. Looked up from germline, CDR1 is DFQATT and CDR2 is SNEGSKA (reference sequence). CDR3 residues: CSARDTAGTDYEQYF. DNA for the CDR3: TGCAGTGCTAGAGATACCGCAGGGACCGACTACGAGCAGTACTTC.

This clonotype was seen ten or more times. The CDR3, as DNA: TGTGCCAGCTCACCACGGACGGACACCGGGGAGCTGTTTTTT. This translates into CASSPRTDTGELFF. The chain recombines TRBV18 with TRBJ2-2; D unresolved. V lost 1 base and J 3 bases, leaving 6 bases between the germline ends. The CDR3 has 14 residues. The germline V gene has CDR1 KGHSH and CDR2 LQKENI. The complete variable domain, with remaining parts taken from reference TRBV18 and TRBJ2-2, reads NAGVMQNPRHLVRRRGQEARLRCSPMKGHSHVYWYRQLPEEGLKFMVYLQKENIIDESGMPKERFSAEFPKEGPSILRIQQVVRGDSAAYFCASSPRTDTGELFFGEGSRLTVL.

This rearrangement joins TRBV15 to TRBJ1-4; 12 bases match TRBD1. Germline CDR1 is LNHNV and CDR2 is YYDKDF (reference sequence). With 4 bases clipped from V and 7 bases from J, the junction kept 10 bases outside the gene matches. CDR3 length equals 17 residues. For the CDR3, the DNA is TGTGCCACCAGCACGCCGGGACAGGGGGCGCGTCGTGAAAAACTGTTTTTT. Translated, it gives CATSTPGQGARREKLFF.

At least ten counts were recorded for this clonotype. The J gene is TRBJ1-4, the V gene TRBV4-1, with D unclear. This CDR3 spans 15 amino acids. V lost 4 bases and J lost 4, with 13 bases in between. Germline CDR1 and CDR2: MGHRA and YSYEKL. The CDR3 region has the DNA TGCGCCAGCAGCCCCTTAGGGAGAGATAATGAAAAACTGTTTTTT. Its protein product is CASSPLGRDNEKLFF.

In this sample, this clonotype turned up a few times. This chain joins TRBV5-1 and TRBJ2-1; 11 bases line up with TRBD2. CDR3 length: 15 residues. The ends lost 1 base at V and 12 bases at J; junction bases unmatched: 9. Germline V gives CDR1 SGHRS, CDR2 YFSETQ. The CDR3 protein is CASSLLGLAGGPQFF. DNA of the CDR3: TGCGCCAGCAGCTTGTTGGGTCTAGCGGGGGGTCCGCAGTTCTTC.

This clonotype was counted at least ten times. V gene TRBV25-1 combines with J gene TRBJ2-7; the match to TRBD1 covers 9 bases. The CDR3 length is 14 residues. The V gene end was trimmed by 7 bases and the J gene end by 3 bases; junction bases not matched to a gene: 7. CDR1 is MGHDK and CDR2 is SYGVNS in the germline V gene. DNA of the CDR3: TGTGCCAGCACATGGACAGGGGAAAGCTACGAGCAGTACTTC. Residues: CASTWTGESYEQYF.